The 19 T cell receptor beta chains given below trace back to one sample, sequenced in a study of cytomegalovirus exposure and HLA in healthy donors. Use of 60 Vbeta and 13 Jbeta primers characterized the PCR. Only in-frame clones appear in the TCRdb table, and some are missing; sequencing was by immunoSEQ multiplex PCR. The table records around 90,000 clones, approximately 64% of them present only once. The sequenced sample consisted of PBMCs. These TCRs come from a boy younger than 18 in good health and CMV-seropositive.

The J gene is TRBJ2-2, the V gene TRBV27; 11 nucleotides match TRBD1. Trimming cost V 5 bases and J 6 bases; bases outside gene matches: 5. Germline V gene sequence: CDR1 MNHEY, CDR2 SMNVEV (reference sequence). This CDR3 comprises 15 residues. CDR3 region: CASSAQGQGAGELFF. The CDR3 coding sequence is TGTGCCAGCAGTGCCCAGGGACAGGGGGCCGGGGAGCTGTTTTTT.

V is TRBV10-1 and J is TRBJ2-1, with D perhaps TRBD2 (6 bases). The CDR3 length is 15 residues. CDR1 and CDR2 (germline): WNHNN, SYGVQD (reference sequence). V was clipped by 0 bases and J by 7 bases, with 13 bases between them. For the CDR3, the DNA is TGCGCCAGCAGTGAGTCCGGAGGGCCTGGAAATGAGCAGTTCTTC. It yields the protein CASSESGGPGNEQFF.

CDR3 nucleotide sequence: TGTGCCAGCAGCTTAGCACCCGACAGGGGGCGAAACGAGCAGTACTTC. Amino acids: CASSLAPDRGRNEQYF. The chain employs TRBV7-6 and TRBJ2-7; 10 bases align to TRBD1. CDR1 SGHVS and CDR2 FNYEAQ come from the germline V gene. This CDR3 has 16 amino acids. Unmatched junction bases numbered 7, after V lost 0 bases and J lost 5 bases.

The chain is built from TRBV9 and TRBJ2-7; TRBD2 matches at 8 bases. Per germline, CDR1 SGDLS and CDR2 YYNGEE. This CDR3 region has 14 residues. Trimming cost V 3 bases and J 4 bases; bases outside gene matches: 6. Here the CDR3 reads CASSGSGSGYEQYF. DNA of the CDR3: TGTGCCAGCAGCGGAAGCGGGAGCGGGTACGAGCAGTACTTC.

The CDR3 reads CASSARQGLNTGELFF. DNA for the CDR3: TGTGCCAGTAGTGCGCGACAGGGGTTGAACACCGGGGAGCTGTTTTTT. This rearrangement joins TRBV19 to TRBJ2-2; 8 bases align to TRBD1. V was pared by 5 bases and J by 1 base, with 6 bases of the junction left unmatched. CDR3 length: 16 residues. Germline assignment: CDR1 LNHDA and CDR2 SQIVND (reference sequence).

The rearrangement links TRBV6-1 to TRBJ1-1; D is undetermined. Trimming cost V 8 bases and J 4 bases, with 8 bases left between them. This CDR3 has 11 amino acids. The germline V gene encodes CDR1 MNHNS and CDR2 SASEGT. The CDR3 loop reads CASLGSTEAFF. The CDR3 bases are TGTGCCAGCCTCGGGAGCACTGAAGCTTTCTTT.

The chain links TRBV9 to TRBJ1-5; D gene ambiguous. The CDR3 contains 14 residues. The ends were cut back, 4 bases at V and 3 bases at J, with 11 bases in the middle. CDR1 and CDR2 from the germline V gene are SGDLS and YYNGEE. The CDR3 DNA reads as TGTGCCAGCAGCCTCGGGGTCCTCAATCAGCCCCAGCATTTT. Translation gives CASSLGVLNQPQHF.

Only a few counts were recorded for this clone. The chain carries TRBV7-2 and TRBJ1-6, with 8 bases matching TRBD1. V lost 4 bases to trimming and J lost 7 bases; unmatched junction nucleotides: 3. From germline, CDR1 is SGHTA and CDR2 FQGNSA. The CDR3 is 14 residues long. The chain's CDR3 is CASSSGQGNSPLHF. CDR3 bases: TGTGCCAGCAGCTCCGGACAGGGAAATTCACCCCTCCACTTT.

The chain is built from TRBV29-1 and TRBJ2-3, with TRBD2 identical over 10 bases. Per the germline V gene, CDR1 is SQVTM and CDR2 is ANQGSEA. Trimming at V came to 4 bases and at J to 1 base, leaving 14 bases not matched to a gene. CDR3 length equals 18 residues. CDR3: CSVVGAAGGAFGTDTQYF. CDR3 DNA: TGCAGCGTTGTCGGGGCAGCGGGGGGGGCGTTTGGCACAGATACGCAGTATTTT.

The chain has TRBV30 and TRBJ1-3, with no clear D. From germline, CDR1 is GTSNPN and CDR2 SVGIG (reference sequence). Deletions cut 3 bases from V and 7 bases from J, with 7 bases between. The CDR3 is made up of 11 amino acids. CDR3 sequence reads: CAWSLANTIYF. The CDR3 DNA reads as TGTGCCTGGAGCTTGGCCAACACCATATATTTT.

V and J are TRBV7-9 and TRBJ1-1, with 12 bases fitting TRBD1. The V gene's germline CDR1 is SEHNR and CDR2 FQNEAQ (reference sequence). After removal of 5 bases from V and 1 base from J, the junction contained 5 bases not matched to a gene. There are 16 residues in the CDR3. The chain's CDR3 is CASSPGQGAENTEAFF. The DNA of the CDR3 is TGTGCCAGCAGCCCGGGACAGGGGGCCGAGAACACTGAAGCTTTCTTT. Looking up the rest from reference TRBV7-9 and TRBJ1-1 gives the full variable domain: DTGVSQNPRHKITKRGQNVTFRCDPISEHNRLYWYRQTLGQGPEFLTYFQNEAQLEKSRLLSDRFSAERPKGSFSTLEIQRTEQGDSAMYLCASSPGQGAENTEAFFGQGTRLTVV.

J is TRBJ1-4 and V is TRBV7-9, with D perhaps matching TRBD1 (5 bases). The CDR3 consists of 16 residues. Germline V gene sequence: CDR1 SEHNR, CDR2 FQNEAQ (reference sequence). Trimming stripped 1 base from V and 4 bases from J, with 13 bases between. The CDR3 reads CASSLGDSGFNEKLFF. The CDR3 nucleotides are TGTGCCAGCAGCTTAGGGGACTCAGGGTTTAATGAAAAACTGTTTTTT.

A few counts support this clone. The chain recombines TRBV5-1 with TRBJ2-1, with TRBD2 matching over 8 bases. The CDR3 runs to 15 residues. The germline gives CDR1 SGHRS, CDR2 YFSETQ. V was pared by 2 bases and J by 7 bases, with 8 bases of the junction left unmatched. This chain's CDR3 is CASSFEAGAENEQFF. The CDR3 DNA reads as TGCGCCAGCAGCTTTGAAGCGGGAGCGGAAAATGAGCAGTTCTTC.

The CDR3 DNA is TGCAGCGTTGATATTGGACAGGGTCGGCGCGAGCAGTACTTC. It codes for CSVDIGQGRREQYF. The chain is built from TRBV29-1 and TRBJ2-7, with 8 bases identical to TRBD1. The CDR3 loop spans 14 amino acids. The J segment lost 6 bases and the V segment lost 3 bases, leaving 10 bases of the junction unmatched. Germline CDR1 is SQVTM and CDR2 is ANQGSEA.

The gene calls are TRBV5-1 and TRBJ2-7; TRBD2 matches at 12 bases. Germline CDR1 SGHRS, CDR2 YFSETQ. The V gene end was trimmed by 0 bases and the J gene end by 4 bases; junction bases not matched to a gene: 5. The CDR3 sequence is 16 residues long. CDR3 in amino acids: CASSLGGGTSGYEQYF. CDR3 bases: TGCGCCAGCAGCTTGGGTGGTGGGACTAGCGGGTACGAGCAGTACTTC.

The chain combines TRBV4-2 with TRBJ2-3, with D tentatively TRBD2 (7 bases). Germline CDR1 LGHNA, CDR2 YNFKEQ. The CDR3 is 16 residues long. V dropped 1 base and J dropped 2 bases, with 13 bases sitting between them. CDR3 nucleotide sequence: TGTGCCAGCAGCCAAGCCCGGGGGGCCTACACAGATACGCAGTATTTT. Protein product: CASSQARGAYTDTQYF.

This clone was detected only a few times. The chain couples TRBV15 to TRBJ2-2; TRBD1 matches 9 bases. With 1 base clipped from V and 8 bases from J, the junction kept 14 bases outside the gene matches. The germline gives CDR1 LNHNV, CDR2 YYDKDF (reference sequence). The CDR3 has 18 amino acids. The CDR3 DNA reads TGTGCCACCAGCAGAGGGAATAACAGGGGGCGCATTCAAGGGGAGCTGTTTTTT. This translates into CATSRGNNRGRIQGELFF.

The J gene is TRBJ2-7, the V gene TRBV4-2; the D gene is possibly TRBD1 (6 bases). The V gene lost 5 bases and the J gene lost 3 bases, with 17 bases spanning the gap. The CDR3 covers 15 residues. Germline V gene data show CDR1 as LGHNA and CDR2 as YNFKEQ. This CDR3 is CASSSLGGMGYEQYF. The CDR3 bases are TGTGCCAGCAGCTCATTAGGGGGAATGGGCTACGAGCAGTACTTC.

Here the CDR3 DNA reads TGCGCCAGCAGCCTGATGGTAGCGGCTGGGGCCAACGTCCTGACTTTC. Amino acid sequence: CASSLMVAAGANVLTF. This chain uses TRBV5-1 with TRBJ2-6; D might be TRBD2 (6 bases). Trimming cost V 4 bases and J 2 bases, with 13 bases left between them. CDR1 SGHRS and CDR2 YFSETQ come from the germline V gene. This CDR3 is 16 amino acids long.